A selection of T cell receptor beta chains follows, all from one sample in a study of blood T cell repertoires in COVID-19. This table comes from immunoSEQ multiplex PCR, and its TCRdb copy is limited to in-frame clones, with some not included. Of hundreds of thousands of clones in the sample, about nine tenths were seen once. Sequencing was carried out using PBMCs or T cells enriched from blood (not recorded which). Source of these receptors: a man aged 18 to 29 who had recovered from COVID-19. Each CDR3 is given with its conserved first and last residue. The D gene is left open where the match is weak. Only some rows state a clone size, as once, few, many or a class for expanded clones.

CDR3 DNA: TGCGCCAGCAGTCATCTTGGGCGGGATCATTTCGATGAGCAGTTCTTC
CDR3 protein: CASSHLGRDHFDEQFF
clone size: -
V gene: TRBV23-1
D gene: -
J gene: TRBJ2-1

CDR3 DNA: TGTGCCAGTAGTATAGCCATATTGACAGGGACGAACACTGAAGCTTTCTTT
CDR3 protein: CASSIAILTGTNTEAFF
clone size: -
V gene: TRBV19
D gene: TRBD1
J gene: TRBJ1-1

CDR3 DNA: TGTGCCAGCAGCTTGGGACAGGGGCCCTATAATTCACCCCTCCACTTT
CDR3 protein: CASSLGQGPYNSPLHF
clone size: -
V gene: TRBV5-5
D gene: TRBD1
J gene: TRBJ1-6

CDR3 DNA: TGTGCCTGGAGTACAGGGACCAGCAATCAGCCCCAGCATTTT
CDR3 protein: CAWSTGTSNQPQHF
clone size: -
V gene: TRBV30
D gene: -
J gene: TRBJ1-5

CDR3 DNA: TGCGCCAGCAGCCAAGACAGGGACACTGAAGCTTTCTTT
CDR3 protein: CASSQDRDTEAFF
clone size: -
V gene: TRBV23-1
D gene: TRBD1
J gene: TRBJ1-1

CDR3 DNA: TGTGCCAGCAGCCTGGGCCCTAGCGGGGGGGCCAGGGAGCAGTTCTTC
CDR3 protein: CASSLGPSGGAREQFF
clone size: once
V gene: TRBV5-6
D gene: TRBD2
J gene: TRBJ2-1

CDR3 DNA: TGTGCCAGCAGCCGGGGGTTAGACACTGAAGCTTTCTTT
CDR3 protein: CASSRGLDTEAFF
clone size: -
V gene: TRBV6-5
D gene: -
J gene: TRBJ1-1

CDR3 DNA: TGTGCCAGCAGCTCGGCCGGGACAGGGCAAGAGACCCAGTACTTC
CDR3 protein: CASSSAGTGQETQYF
clone size: -
V gene: TRBV7-2
D gene: TRBD1
J gene: TRBJ2-5

CDR3 DNA: TGTGCCAGTAGTATACAGGGGCCCTTTTCCTACTCCGCCTATGGCTACACCTTC
CDR3 protein: CASSIQGPFSYSAYGYTF
clone size: -
V gene: TRBV19
D gene: -
J gene: TRBJ1-2

CDR3 DNA: TGTGCCAGCAGCATGACTAGCGGGAGTAGCTCCTACAATGAGCAGTTCTTC
CDR3 protein: CASSMTSGSSSYNEQFF
clone size: -
V gene: TRBV7-2
D gene: TRBD2
J gene: TRBJ2-1